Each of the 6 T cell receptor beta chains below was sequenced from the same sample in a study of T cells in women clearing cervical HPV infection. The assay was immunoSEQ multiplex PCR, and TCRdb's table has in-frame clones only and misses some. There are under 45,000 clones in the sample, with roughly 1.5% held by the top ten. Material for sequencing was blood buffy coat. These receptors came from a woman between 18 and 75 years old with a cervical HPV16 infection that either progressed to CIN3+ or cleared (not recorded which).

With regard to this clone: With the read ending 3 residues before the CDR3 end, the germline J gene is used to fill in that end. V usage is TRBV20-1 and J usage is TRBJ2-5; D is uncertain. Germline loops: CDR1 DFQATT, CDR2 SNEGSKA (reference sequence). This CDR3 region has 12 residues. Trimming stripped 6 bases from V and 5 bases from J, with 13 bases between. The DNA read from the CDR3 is TGCAGTGCCAGTGACGCTAGGGAGACC. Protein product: CSASDARET. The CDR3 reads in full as CSASDARETQYF.

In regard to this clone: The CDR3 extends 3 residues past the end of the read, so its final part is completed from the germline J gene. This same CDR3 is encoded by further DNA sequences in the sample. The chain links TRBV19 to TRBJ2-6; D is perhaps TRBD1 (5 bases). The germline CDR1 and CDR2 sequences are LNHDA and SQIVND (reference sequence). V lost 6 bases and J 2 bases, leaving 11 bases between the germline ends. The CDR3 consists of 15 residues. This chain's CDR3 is CASRQKGPGANVLTF. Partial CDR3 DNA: TGTGCCAGTAGACAGAAGGGGCCTGGGGCCAACGTC.

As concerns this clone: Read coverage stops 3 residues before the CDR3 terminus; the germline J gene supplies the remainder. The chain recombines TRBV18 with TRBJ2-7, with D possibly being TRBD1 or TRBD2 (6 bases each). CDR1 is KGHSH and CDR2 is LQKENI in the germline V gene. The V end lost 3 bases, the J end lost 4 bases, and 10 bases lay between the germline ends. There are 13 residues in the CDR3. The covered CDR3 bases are TGTGCCAGCTCACCCCGGAGGGGGTACGAG. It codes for CASSPRRGYE. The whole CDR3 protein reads CASSPRRGYEQYF.

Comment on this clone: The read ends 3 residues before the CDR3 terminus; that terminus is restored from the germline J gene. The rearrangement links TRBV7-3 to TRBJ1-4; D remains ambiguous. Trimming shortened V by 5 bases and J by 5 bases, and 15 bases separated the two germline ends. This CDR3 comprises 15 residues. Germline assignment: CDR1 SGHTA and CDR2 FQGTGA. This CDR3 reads CASSLYPVPNEKLFF. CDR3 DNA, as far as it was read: TGTGCCAGCAGCCTATATCCGGTCCCGAATGAAAAA.

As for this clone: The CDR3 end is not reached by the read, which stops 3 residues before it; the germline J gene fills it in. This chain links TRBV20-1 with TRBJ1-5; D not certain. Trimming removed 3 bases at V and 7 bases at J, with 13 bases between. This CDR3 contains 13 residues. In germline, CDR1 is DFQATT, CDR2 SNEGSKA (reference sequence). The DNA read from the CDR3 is TGCAGTGCTAGGAGGGCTATCGGCCAGCCC. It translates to CSARRAIGQP. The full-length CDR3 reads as CSARRAIGQPQHF.

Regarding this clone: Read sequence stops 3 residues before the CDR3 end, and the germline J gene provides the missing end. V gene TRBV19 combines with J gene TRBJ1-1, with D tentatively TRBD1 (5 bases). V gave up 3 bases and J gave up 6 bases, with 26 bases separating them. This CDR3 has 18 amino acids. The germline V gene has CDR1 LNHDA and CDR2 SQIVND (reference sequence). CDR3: CASSILSPGPTGMPEAFF. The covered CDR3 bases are TGTGCCAGTAGTATTCTGAGTCCAGGGCCCACCGGGATGCCTGAA. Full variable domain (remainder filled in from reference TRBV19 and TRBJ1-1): DGGITQSPKYLFRKEGQNVTLSCEQNLNHDAMYWYRQDPGQGLRLIYYSQIVNDFQKGDIAEGYSVSREKKESFPLTVTSAQKNPTAFYLCASSILSPGPTGMPEAFFGQGTRLTVV.